This T cell receptor (beta chain) was retrieved from a study of T-cell reconstitution after alpha-beta-depleted transplantation in children. Unique molecular identifiers tagged the TCRbeta library. TCRdb passed the PCR reads through MiXCR, listing each CDR3 protein once. The sample gives around 960,000 distinct CDR3 sequences, around 30% of which show up once; under 30% is in the top ten. The CDR3 loop spans 15 amino acids. Germline V lookup: CDR1 SQVTM, CDR2 ANQGSEA. The V and J ends lost 4 bases and 3 bases respectively, with 18 bases between them. General observations from the study: Certain patients had high TCRbeta diversity at day 60, and it came from recipient T cells and thymic progenitors that survived. Expanded clones from the graft, numbering several hundred, reportedly supplied alpha-beta T cells about two months after transplant.

This clonotype has at least ten counts. The antigen remains undetermined. The chain uses TRBV29-1 and TRBJ1-1, with TRBD1 as a possible D gene (6 bases). The sequence came from a boy under two years old who had a stem cell transplant for SCID, so the T cells may come from the graft donor. Sequencing was performed on PBMCs, mostly from graft donor cells, taken 360 days after TCRalphabeta/CD19-depleted stem cell transplant. CDR3: CSVAPGDTFYTEAFF. The CDR3, as DNA: TGCAGCGTTGCCCCGGGGGACACCTTCTACACTGAAGCTTTCTTT.